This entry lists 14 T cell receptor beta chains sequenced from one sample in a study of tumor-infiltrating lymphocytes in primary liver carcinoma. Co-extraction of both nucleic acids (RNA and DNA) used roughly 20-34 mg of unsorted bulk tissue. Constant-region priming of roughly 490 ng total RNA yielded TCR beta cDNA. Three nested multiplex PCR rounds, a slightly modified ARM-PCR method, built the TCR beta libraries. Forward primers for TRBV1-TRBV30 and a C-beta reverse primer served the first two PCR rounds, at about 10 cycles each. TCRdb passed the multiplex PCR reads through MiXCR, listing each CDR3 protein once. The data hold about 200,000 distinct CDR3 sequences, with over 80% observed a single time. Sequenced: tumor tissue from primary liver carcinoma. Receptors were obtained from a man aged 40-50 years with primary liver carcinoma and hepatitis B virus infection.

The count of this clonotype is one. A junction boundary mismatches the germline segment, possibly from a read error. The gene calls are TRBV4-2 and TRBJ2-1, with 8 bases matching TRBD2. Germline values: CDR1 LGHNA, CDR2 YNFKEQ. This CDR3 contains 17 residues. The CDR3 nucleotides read TGTGCCAGGAGCCAAGCAGGGGCTGGCGGGAGGTACAATGAGCAGTTCTTC. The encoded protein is CARSQAGAGGRYNEQFF.

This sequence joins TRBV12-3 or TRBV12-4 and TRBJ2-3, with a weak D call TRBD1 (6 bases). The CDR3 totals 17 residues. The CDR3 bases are TGTACCGGCAGTTTAAACGTGAGCAGGGGACGGGCAGATACGCAGTATTTT. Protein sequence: CTGSLNVSRGRADTQYF.

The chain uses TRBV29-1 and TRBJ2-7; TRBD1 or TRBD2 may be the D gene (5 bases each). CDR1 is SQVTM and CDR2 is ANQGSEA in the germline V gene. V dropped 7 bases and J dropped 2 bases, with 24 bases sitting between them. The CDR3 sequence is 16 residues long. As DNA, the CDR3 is TGCAGCGCTATCATATCTGGGACCGGCACTCCCTACGAGCAGTACTTC. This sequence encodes CSAIISGTGTPYEQYF.

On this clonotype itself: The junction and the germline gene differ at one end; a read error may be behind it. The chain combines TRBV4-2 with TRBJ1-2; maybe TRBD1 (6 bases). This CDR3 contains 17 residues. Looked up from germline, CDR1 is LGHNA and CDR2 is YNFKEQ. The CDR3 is CASSQETVQGLNYGYTF. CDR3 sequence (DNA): TGTGCCAGCAGCCAAGAAACCGTTCAGGGGCTTAACTATGGCTACACATTC.

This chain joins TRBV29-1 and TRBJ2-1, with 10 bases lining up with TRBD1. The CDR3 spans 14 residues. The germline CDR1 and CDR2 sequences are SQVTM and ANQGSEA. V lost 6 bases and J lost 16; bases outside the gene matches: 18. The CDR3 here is CSVDGTGVSNELFF. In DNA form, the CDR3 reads TGCAGCGTCGACGGGACAGGGGTGAGCAATGAGCTCTTCTTC.

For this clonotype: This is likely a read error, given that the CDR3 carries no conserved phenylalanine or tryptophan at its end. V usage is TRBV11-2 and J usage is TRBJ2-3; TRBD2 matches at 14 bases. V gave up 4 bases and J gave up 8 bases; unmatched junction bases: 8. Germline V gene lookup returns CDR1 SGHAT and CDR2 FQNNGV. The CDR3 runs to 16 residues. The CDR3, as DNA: TGTGCCAGCAGCTCCCCGGGACTAGCGGGAGTGTGTACGCAGTATTTA. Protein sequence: CASSSPGLAGVCTQYL.

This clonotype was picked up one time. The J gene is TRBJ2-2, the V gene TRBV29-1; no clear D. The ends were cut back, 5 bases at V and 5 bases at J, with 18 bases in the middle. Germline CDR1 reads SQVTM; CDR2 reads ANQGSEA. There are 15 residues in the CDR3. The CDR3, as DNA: TGCAGCGTTCGTTTAGGGTGTGGGATGACCGGGGAGCTGTTTTTT. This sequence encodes CSVRLGCGMTGELFF.

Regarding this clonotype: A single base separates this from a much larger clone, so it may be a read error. In DNA form, the CDR3 reads TGTGCCAGCAGCCCAATCCCGGGACAGGGTATAAGCGAGCAGTACTTC. As protein: CASSPIPGQGISEQYF. The V and J genes are TRBV7-9 and TRBJ2-7, with 9 bases fitting TRBD1. Germline V gene data show CDR1 as SEHNR and CDR2 as FQNEAQ (reference sequence). The CDR3 spans 16 residues. V trimming: 5 bases; J trimming: 6 bases; junction bases outside the gene matches: 14.

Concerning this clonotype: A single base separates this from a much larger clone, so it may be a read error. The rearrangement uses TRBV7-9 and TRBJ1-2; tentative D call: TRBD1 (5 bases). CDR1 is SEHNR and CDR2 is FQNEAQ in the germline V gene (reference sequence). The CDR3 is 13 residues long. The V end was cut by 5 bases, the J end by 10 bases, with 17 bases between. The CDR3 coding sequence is TGTGCCAGCAGCCGCCAGGGCCTCGGGGACTACACCTTC. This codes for CASSRQGLGDYTF.

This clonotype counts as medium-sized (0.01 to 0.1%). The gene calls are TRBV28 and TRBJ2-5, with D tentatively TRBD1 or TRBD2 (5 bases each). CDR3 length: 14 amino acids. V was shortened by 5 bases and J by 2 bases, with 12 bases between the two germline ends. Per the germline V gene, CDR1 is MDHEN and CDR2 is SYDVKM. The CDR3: CASSRDVGQETQYF. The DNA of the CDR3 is TGTGCCAGCAGTCGGGACGTTGGGCAAGAGACCCAGTACTTC. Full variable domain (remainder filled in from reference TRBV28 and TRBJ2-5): DVKVTQSSRYLVKRTGEKVFLECVQDMDHENMFWYRQDPGLGLRLIYFSYDVKMKEKGDIPEGYSVSREKKERFSLILESASTNQTSMYLCASSRDVGQETQYFGPGTRLLVL.

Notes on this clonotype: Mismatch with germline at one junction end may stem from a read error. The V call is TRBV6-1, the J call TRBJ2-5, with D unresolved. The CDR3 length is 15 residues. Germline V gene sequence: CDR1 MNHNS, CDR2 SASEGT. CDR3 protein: CASSETVGGQDTQYF. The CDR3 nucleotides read TGTGCCAGCAGTGAAACAGTGGGCGGCCAAGATACCCAGTACTTC.

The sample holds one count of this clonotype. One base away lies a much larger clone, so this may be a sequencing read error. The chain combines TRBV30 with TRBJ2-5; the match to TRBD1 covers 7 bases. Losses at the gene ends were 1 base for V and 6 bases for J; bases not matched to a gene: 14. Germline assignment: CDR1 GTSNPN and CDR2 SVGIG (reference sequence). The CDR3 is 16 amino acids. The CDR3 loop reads CAWSAQNPDRNKTQYF. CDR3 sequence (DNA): TGTGCCTGGAGTGCCCAGAATCCGGACAGGAACAAGACCCAGTACTTC.

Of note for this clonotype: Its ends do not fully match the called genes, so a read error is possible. The CDR3 DNA follows: TGTAGCGATGAAGTATCCGCCAGCGCCTCCTATGGCTACACCTTC. Translated: CSDEVSASASYGYTF. The gene calls are TRBV29-1 and TRBJ1-2; D is uncertain. The germline CDR1 and CDR2 sequences are SQVTM and ANQGSEA. This CDR3 is built from 15 residues. The full variable domain, in which reference TRBV29-1 and TRBJ1-2 provide the parts outside the CDR3, is SAVISQKPSRDICQRGTSLTIQCQVDSQVTMMFWYRQQPGQSLTLIATANQGSEATYESGFVIDKFPISRPNLTFSTLTVSNMSPEDSSIYLCSDEVSASASYGYTFGSGTRLTVV.

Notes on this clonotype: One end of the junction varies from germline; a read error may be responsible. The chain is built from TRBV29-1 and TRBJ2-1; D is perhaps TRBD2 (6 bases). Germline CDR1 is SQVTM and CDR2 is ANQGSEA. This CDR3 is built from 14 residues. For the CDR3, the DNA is TGCAACGTCGGGACTCCGAGCTCCTACATTGAGCAGTTGTTC. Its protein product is CNVGTPSSYIEQLF.